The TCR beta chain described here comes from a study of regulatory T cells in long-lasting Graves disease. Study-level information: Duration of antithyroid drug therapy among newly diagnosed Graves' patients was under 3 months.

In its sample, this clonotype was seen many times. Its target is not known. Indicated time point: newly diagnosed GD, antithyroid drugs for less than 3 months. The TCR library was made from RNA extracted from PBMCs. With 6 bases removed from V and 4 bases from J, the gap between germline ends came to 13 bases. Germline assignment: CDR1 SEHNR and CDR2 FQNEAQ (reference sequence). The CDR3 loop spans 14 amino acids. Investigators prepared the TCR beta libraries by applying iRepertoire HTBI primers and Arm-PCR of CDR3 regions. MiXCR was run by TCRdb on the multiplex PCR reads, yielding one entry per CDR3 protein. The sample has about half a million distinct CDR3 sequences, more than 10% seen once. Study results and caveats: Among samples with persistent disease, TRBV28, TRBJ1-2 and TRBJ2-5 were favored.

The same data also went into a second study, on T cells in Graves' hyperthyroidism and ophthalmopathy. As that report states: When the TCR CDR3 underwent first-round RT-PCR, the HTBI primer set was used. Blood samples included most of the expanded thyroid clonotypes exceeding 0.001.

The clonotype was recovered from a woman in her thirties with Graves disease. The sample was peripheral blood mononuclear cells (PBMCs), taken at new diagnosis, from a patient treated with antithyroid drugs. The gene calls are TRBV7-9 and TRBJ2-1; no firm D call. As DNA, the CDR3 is TGTGCCAGCAGATCAATTCATGAGTACAATGAGCAGTTCTTC. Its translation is CASRSIHEYNEQFF.